This T cell receptor beta chain was profiled in a study of T cell repertoires in cytomegalovirus infection. The overall study: Peptides in the study included HLA-C-restricted and HLA-B-restricted CMV epitopes. Matching HLA type and CMV infection were both indicated by public TCR beta signatures.

A word on this clonotype: The antigen is not known.

General study findings and limits: Adding up the frequency of public TCR beta families identified people who carried CMV plus the relevant HLA. Ex vivo, HLA-C-restricted CMV-specific TCR beta clonotypes prevailed over the rest of the response.

From the reads, TCRdb called clonotypes with MiXCR, one entry per CDR3 protein. The sample lists about 120,000 distinct CDR3 sequences, about 33% occurring once. The sequenced sample was CD8+ T cells from cultured PBMCs, obtained from culture after CMV antigen stimulation. The sequence was collected from a human donor in good health (CMV status not recorded). Some clones in this sample may be carry-over from other donors' samples.

The CDR3 reads CASSSPRNIQYF. The DNA for the CDR3 is TGTGCCAGCAGCAGTCCCAGAAACATTCAGTACTTC. This chain links TRBV7-2 with TRBJ2-4; D gene ambiguous. V shed 5 bases and J shed 6 bases, with 8 bases lying between them. The CDR3 consists of 12 residues. Germline V lookup: CDR1 SGHTA, CDR2 FQGNSA.